This record concerns one TCR beta chain sequence. The target antigen is unknown. Treatment denoted: approximately nine-day PBMC culture with coronavirus spike peptide pools or control peptides (ViraFEST assay). In the ViraFEST assay, peptide-pool expansion preceded TCR sequencing of expanded clonotypes. Cultured CD4+ T cell DNA underwent sequencing with the Oncomine TCR Beta short-read assay. TCRdb re-derived calls from the PCR reads in MiXCR, one entry per CDR3 protein. In the table there are about 20,000 distinct CDR3 sequences, approximately 48% of which are singletons. The data were obtained in a study of vaccination and CD4 T cells after COVID-19. Background on the study: Overlapping spike peptides served as the stimulus for the cells. These peptides came from SARS-CoV-2 and from the common cold coronaviruses HCoV-NL63, HCoV-OC43 and HCoV-229E.

The trim removed 0 bases at V and 2 bases at J, leaving 5 bases unmatched. The CDR3 spans 15 residues. Germline-derived CDR1 and CDR2 are SGHRS and YFSETQ. This chain joins TRBV5-1 and TRBJ2-7; 7 bases agree with TRBD1. The receptor was isolated from a human donor who had recovered from COVID-19. The sample taken for sequencing was CD4+ T cells from blood, cultured in vitro. The chain's CDR3 is CASSLGGDRTYEQYF. DNA of the CDR3: TGCGCCAGCAGCTTGGGAGGGGACAGAACCTACGAGCAGTACTTC.